These 11 T cell receptor beta chains were all obtained from the same sample, sequenced in a study of immune characterization of retroperitoneal liposarcoma. TCRdb passed the PCR reads through MiXCR, listing each CDR3 protein once. The sample lists about 3,200 distinct CDR3 sequences, roughly 42% occurring once. What was sequenced was tumor tissue. The source is a male donor with retroperitoneal liposarcoma.

Ten or more counts support this clonotype. V and J are TRBV5-6 and TRBJ2-2; the D is unclear. Per the germline V gene, CDR1 is SGHDT and CDR2 is YYEEEE. The CDR3 is 12 amino acids. The V end lost 5 bases, the J end lost 5 bases, and 7 bases lay between the germline ends. Written as DNA, the CDR3 is TGTGCCAGCAGTAGGTGGACCGGGGAGCTGTTTTTT. Its protein product is CASSRWTGELFF.

This clonotype qualifies as medium-sized (0.01 to 0.1%). For the CDR3, the DNA is TGTGCCAGCAGACCAAAGAGAACTAGCGGATCTTCCTACGAGCAGTACTTC. This translates into CASRPKRTSGSSYEQYF. The V gene is TRBV12-3 or TRBV12-4, the J gene TRBJ2-7; TRBD2 matches at 8 bases. This CDR3 comprises 17 residues. Trimming removed 6 bases from V and 1 base from J; junction bases left unmatched: 14.

The chain uses TRBV12-3 or TRBV12-4 and TRBJ2-2; no firm D call. This CDR3 region has 12 residues. V was cut by 6 bases and J by 0 bases, with 2 bases left in between. CDR3 in DNA: TGTGCCAGCAGCCCGAACACCGGGGAGCTGTTTTTT. Its translation: CASSPNTGELFF.

Remarks on this clonotype: This sequence may be a read error, since a much larger clone differs from it by one base. This chain links TRBV6-1 with TRBJ2-5; possibly TRBD2 for D (5 bases). This CDR3 is built from 14 residues. Germline lookup yields CDR1 MNHNS and CDR2 SASEGT. The CDR3 here is CVSSQPGYPVTQYF. The CDR3 nucleotides read TGTGTCAGCAGTCAACCGGGGTACCCTGTGACCCAGTACTTC.

This clonotype has just a few counts. The V gene is TRBV4-2, the J gene TRBJ2-1; no reliable D call. V dropped 4 bases and J dropped 8 bases, with 15 bases sitting between them. The CDR3 is made up of 14 amino acids. CDR1 and CDR2 (germline): LGHNA, YNFKEQ. Here the CDR3 reads CASSLGQWNDEQFF. The CDR3 bases are TGTGCCAGCAGCCTCGGCCAGTGGAACGATGAGCAGTTCTTC.

This clonotype was recorded only once. The chain combines TRBV7-2 with TRBJ2-2; D gene ambiguous. CDR3 length: 13 residues. V shed 10 bases and J shed 4 bases, with 13 bases lying between them. CDR1 is SGHTA and CDR2 is FQGNSA in the germline V gene. The CDR3 sequence: CANGLLSTGELFF. The CDR3, as DNA: TGTGCCAACGGCCTTCTGAGCACCGGGGAGCTGTTTTTT.

A word on this clonotype: A much larger clone sits a single nucleotide away, making a read error possible. The J gene is TRBJ2-1, the V gene TRBV7-2, with TRBD2 matching over 7 bases. The V segment lost 1 base and the J segment 13 bases; nucleotides outside the gene matches: 13. This CDR3 region has 15 residues. Germline-derived CDR1 and CDR2 are SGHTA and FQGNSA. The CDR3 spells CASSLDGPWRETQFF. The CDR3 DNA is TGTGCCAGCAGCTTAGATGGACCTTGGCGGGAGACCCAGTTCTTC.

This clonotype is medium-sized (0.01 to 0.1%) within its sample. The chain is built from TRBV6-1 and TRBJ2-3; TRBD1 might be the D (6 bases). Germline V gene data show CDR1 as MNHNS and CDR2 as SASEGT. V was pared by 5 bases and J by 8 bases, with 20 bases between. The CDR3 length is 15 residues. The CDR3 loop is CASSPGEGVRGTQYF. The DNA for the CDR3 is TGTGCCAGCAGTCCCGGCGAGGGGGTACGGGGTACGCAGTATTTT.

This clonotype occurred once. A read error is likely, as this CDR3 ends without the conserved phenylalanine or tryptophan. It is unclear where the CDR3 begins or ends on the DNA, so no DNA is shown, and the CDR3 is as TCRdb lists it. CDR3 loop: CASTRLAGSFEETQYFGP. The chain carries TRBV6-1 and TRBJ2-6; the table assigns TRBD2, which was not confirmed against the DNA. The CDR3 spans 18 residues, counting both ends. Germline assignment: CDR1 MNHNS and CDR2 SASEGT.

This clonotype is labeled medium-sized (0.01 to 0.1%). The chain combines TRBV27 with TRBJ2-5; D not certain. The tail of the sequence fits TRBJ2-7 better, so the J call may be wrong. This CDR3 is built from 18 residues. Germline assignment: CDR1 MNHEY and CDR2 SMNVEV (reference sequence). The CDR3 DNA sequence: TGTGCCAGCAGTTTAAGCATCCGCACGGACGGTTTCTCCTACGAGCAGTACTTC. This encodes CASSLSIRTDGFSYEQYF.

The chain employs TRBV6-6 and TRBJ2-2; no reliable D call. The CDR3 runs to 15 residues. V dropped 7 bases and J dropped 5 bases, with 17 bases sitting between them. The V gene's germline CDR1 is MNHNY and CDR2 SVGAGI (reference sequence). CDR3 loop: CASNPDNDRTGELFF. The CDR3 coding sequence is TGTGCCAGCAACCCCGACAACGATAGGACCGGGGAGCTGTTTTTT.